This T cell receptor beta chain was observed in a study of T-cell reconstitution after alpha-beta-depleted transplantation in children. A word on this clonotype: Its antigen is unidentified.

The CDR3 is 13 residues long. The V gene lost 5 bases and the J gene lost 1 base, with 9 bases spanning the gap. Germline lookup yields CDR1 MNHEY and CDR2 SMNVEV (reference sequence). Study-wide findings and caveats: One year post-transplant, T-cell counts and diversity were largely derived from T cells produced anew.

Preparation of the TCRbeta library used unique molecular identifiers. One entry per CDR3 protein results from TCRdb running MiXCR on the PCR reads. The sample holds a few hundred thousand distinct CDR3 sequences, around two fifths seen once. This TCR was recovered from a girl aged 2 to 10 with aplastic anemia, due to receive a stem cell transplant. The sequencing used PBMCs, collected before TCRalphabeta/CD19-depleted stem cell transplant. This chain connects TRBV27 to TRBJ2-7; D remains unclear. The CDR3 nucleotides read TGTGCCAGCAGTCGGACGGTTTCCTACGAGCAGTACTTC. This sequence encodes CASSRTVSYEQYF.